A single sample gave rise to the 19 T cell receptor beta chains below, sequenced in a study of cytomegalovirus exposure and HLA in healthy donors. The primer mix had 60 Vbeta and 13 Jbeta primers. Profiling relied on immunoSEQ multiplex PCR, and the TCRdb table lists in-frame clones only, not all of them. Among approximately 140,000 clones listed, roughly 75% were seen once. The specimen was PBMCs. All receptors derive from a man aged 35 to 55 in good health and CMV-seronegative.

The sample holds one count of this clone. This chain links TRBV9 with TRBJ2-5, with 13 bases matching TRBD2. CDR3 length: 18 residues. The junction had 13 bases not matched to a gene; V was cut back by 3 bases and J by 5 bases. The V gene's germline CDR1 is SGDLS and CDR2 YYNGEE. The CDR3 sequence is CASSASKTSGGAGETQYF. The CDR3 nucleotides read TGTGCCAGCAGCGCCTCTAAAACTAGCGGGGGGGCCGGGGAGACCCAGTACTTC.

Here the CDR3 DNA reads TGCGCCAGCAGTGAAAGCGGGGGCACAGATACGCAGTATTTT. Translated, it gives CASSESGGTDTQYF. The chain joins TRBV10-1 to TRBJ2-3, with 7 bases that match TRBD2. V lost 3 bases and J lost 1; bases outside the gene matches: 1. Germline CDR1 is WNHNN and CDR2 is SYGVQD (reference sequence). The CDR3 sequence is 14 residues long.

V gene TRBV7-9 combines with J gene TRBJ1-2; TRBD1 matches at 7 bases. The CDR3 is made up of 13 amino acids. Trimming cost V 8 bases and J 3 bases; bases outside gene matches: 6. Germline V CDR1 and CDR2: SEHNR, FQNEAQ (reference sequence). CDR3 nucleotides: TGTGCCAGCTTGCGACAGGGAGACTATGGCTACACCTTC. This sequence encodes CASLRQGDYGYTF.

The V gene is TRBV7-8, the J gene TRBJ2-7, with TRBD1 as a possible D gene (6 bases). V lost 5 bases, J lost 3 bases, and 17 bases lay in between. CDR3 size: 15 residues. Germline V gene lookup returns CDR1 SGHVS and CDR2 FQNEAQ. The CDR3 nucleotides read TGTGCCAGCAGCCCTAGGAAAGAACAGGGCTACGAGCAGTACTTC. Encoded protein: CASSPRKEQGYEQYF.

The chain couples TRBV29-1 to TRBJ2-7; TRBD1 aligns across 7 bases. From germline, CDR1 is SQVTM and CDR2 ANQGSEA. The J segment lost 6 bases and the V segment lost 6 bases, leaving 8 bases of the junction unmatched. The CDR3 contains 12 residues. The CDR3 DNA sequence: TGCAGCGTGACAGGGTTGAGGGCCGAGCAGTACTTC. This sequence encodes CSVTGLRAEQYF.

V is TRBV4-1 and J is TRBJ2-5; 10 bases align to TRBD2. The CDR3 has 18 residues. V was clipped by 0 bases and J by 7 bases; unmatched bases: 14. Germline lookup yields CDR1 MGHRA and CDR2 YSYEKL. The CDR3 here is CASSQDVGSGGSGWTQYF. The CDR3 DNA sequence: TGCGCCAGCAGCCAAGATGTTGGTAGCGGGGGGTCCGGTTGGACCCAGTACTTC.

J is TRBJ2-7 and V is TRBV7-2, with D perhaps TRBD2 (5 bases). Germline V gene lookup returns CDR1 SGHTA and CDR2 FQGNSA. The V end lost 1 base, the J end lost 2 bases, and 9 bases lay between the germline ends. This CDR3 region has 14 residues. The CDR3 region has the DNA TGTGCCAGCAGCTTAGTAGAGGGTACCTACGAGCAGTACTTC. Protein sequence: CASSLVEGTYEQYF.

This clone was observed a handful of times. The rearrangement links TRBV4-3 to TRBJ1-1; D unresolved. The V gene's germline CDR1 is LGHNA and CDR2 YSLEER. Trimming left V 3 bases short and J 1 base short, with 9 bases between. The CDR3 extends over 14 amino acids. The CDR3, as DNA: TGCGCCAGCAGCCACATAGGGAGGAACACTGAAGCTTTCTTT. Translated: CASSHIGRNTEAFF.

This sequence joins TRBV10-3 and TRBJ2-5; 7 positions match TRBD1. Near its end, the DNA agrees better with TRBJ2-7, so the J call may be wrong. Germline V gene sequence: CDR1 ENHRY, CDR2 SYGVKD. The CDR3 extends over 15 amino acids. CDR3 region: CAISESSTGEYEQYF. The CDR3 region has the DNA TGTGCCATCAGTGAGTCAAGTACAGGGGAATACGAGCAGTACTTC.

This chain links TRBV7-3 with TRBJ1-2; 8 bases are a match to TRBD1. This CDR3 contains 16 residues. From germline, CDR1 is SGHTA and CDR2 FQGTGA. The V and J ends lost 1 base and 5 bases, in that order; junction bases with no gene match: 9. CDR3 coding DNA: TGTGCCAGCAGCTTAATGGGACAGGTGGACCTATATGGCTACACCTTC. It codes for CASSLMGQVDLYGYTF.

This clone turned up a few times. The V and J genes are TRBV5-1 and TRBJ1-1; maybe TRBD1 (5 bases). In germline, CDR1 is SGHRS, CDR2 YFSETQ. The CDR3 length is 13 residues. With 9 bases removed from V and 4 bases from J, the gap between germline ends came to 16 bases. Written as DNA, the CDR3 is TGCGCCACCCGGGGGGTGCCGGCCACTGAAGCTTTCTTT. It codes for CATRGVPATEAFF.

The chain employs TRBV9 and TRBJ2-3; 9 bases map to TRBD1. The CDR3 has 15 amino acids. The V segment lost 5 bases and the J segment 0 bases; nucleotides outside the gene matches: 4. Germline V gene lookup returns CDR1 SGDLS and CDR2 YYNGEE. CDR3 residues: CASSGQGRSTDTQYF. The CDR3 DNA is TGTGCCAGCAGTGGACAGGGGAGGAGCACAGATACGCAGTATTTT.

The chain has TRBV28 and TRBJ2-1, with 9 nucleotides matching TRBD2. This CDR3 contains 14 residues. In germline, CDR1 is MDHEN, CDR2 SYDVKM. V gave up 5 bases and J gave up 8 bases; unmatched junction bases: 7. The chain's CDR3 is CASSVSGGGDEQFF. The CDR3 bases are TGTGCCAGCAGTGTTAGCGGGGGAGGGGATGAGCAGTTCTTC.

This chain uses TRBV18 with TRBJ1-1; no clear D. With 4 bases removed from V and 7 bases from J, the gap between germline ends came to 13 bases. The CDR3 covers 13 residues. CDR1 and CDR2 from the germline V gene are KGHSH and LQKENI. The CDR3, as DNA: TGTGCCAGCTCACAACAAACTACGGGTGAAGCTTTCTTT. It translates to CASSQQTTGEAFF.

This chain links TRBV5-1 with TRBJ2-5; D not resolved. The length of the CDR3 is 12 residues. V was clipped by 5 bases and J by 11 bases, with 16 bases between them. Per the germline V gene, CDR1 is SGHRS and CDR2 is YFSETQ. CDR3 residues: CASSADRVAQYF. The CDR3 region has the DNA TGCGCCAGCAGTGCGGATCGGGTCGCGCAGTACTTC.

The V and J genes are TRBV11-2 and TRBJ1-4, with 9 positions matching TRBD1. The CDR3 is 19 amino acids. Germline V lookup: CDR1 SGHAT, CDR2 FQNNGV. The V gene end was trimmed by 5 bases and the J gene end by 3 bases; junction bases not matched to a gene: 16. The CDR3 loop is CASSPRQGGGVPANEKLFF. In DNA form, the CDR3 reads TGTGCCAGCAGCCCGAGACAGGGGGGGGGTGTTCCGGCTAATGAAAAACTGTTTTTT.

This chain uses TRBV27 with TRBJ1-2, with D possibly TRBD1 on 6 matching bases. Germline CDR1 is MNHEY and CDR2 is SMNVEV (reference sequence). Trimming took off 2 bases at V and 7 bases at J, with 11 bases between the two ends. CDR3 length: 13 residues. CDR3 nucleotides: TGTGCCAGCAGTTTAGCGGGGGCGCCTGGCTACACCTTC. Protein: CASSLAGAPGYTF.

This chain uses TRBV12-5 with TRBJ1-4; a weak D match, TRBD1 (6 bases). V dropped 6 bases and J dropped 5 bases, with 13 bases sitting between them. The CDR3 has 14 amino acids. Germline V gene sequence: CDR1 LGHNT, CDR2 FRNRAP. The DNA for the CDR3 is TGTGCTAGTGGCCCCCGGGACACAAATGAAAAACTGTTTTTT. This encodes CASGPRDTNEKLFF.

The chain is built from TRBV7-6 and TRBJ1-2; 8 bases map to TRBD1. The germline V gene encodes CDR1 SGHVS and CDR2 FNYEAQ. With 5 bases clipped from V and 4 bases from J, the junction kept 3 bases outside the gene matches. This CDR3 is built from 13 residues. DNA for the CDR3: TGTGCCAGCAGCACGGGACAGGCCTATGGCTACACCTTC. Translating gives CASSTGQAYGYTF.